This TCR beta chain was captured by sequencing in a study of CD4 T cells in relation to SARS-CoV-2 and coronaviruses. Study-wide background: The restricting HLA molecule for shared crossreactive spike epitopes was mapped.

J lost 4 bases, V lost 5 bases, and 3 bases had no gene match. Germline assignment: CDR1 SGHNT and CDR2 YYREEE (reference sequence). CDR3 length equals 15 residues. This clone was seen only a few times. Its target is not known. The unexposed donors gave CD4+ T cells in about 2010-2019, prior to COVID-19. Naive and memory CD4+ T cells came from enriched cryopreserved PBMCs. Study outcomes and limitations: Each donor contributed either pre-pandemic or post-infection samples, not both.

Naive and memory CD4+ T cell DNA was deep-sequenced without culture. Assay: immunoSEQ multiplex PCR; the TCRdb copy retains only in-frame clones and omits some. The sample consists of about 70,000 clones, more than 75% of them appearing once. This receptor was taken from a human donor in good health. Sequenced input: memory CD4+ T cells from PBMCs. The V gene is TRBV5-4, the J gene TRBJ2-3; TRBD2 matches at 14 bases. The CDR3 DNA reads TGTGCCAGCAGTCAGGGACTAGCGGGGGCAGATACGCAGTATTTT. Translating it yields CASSQGLAGADTQYF. Looking up the rest from reference TRBV5-4 and TRBJ2-3 gives the full variable domain: ETGVTQSPTHLIKTRGQQVTLRCSSQSGHNTVSWYQQALGQGPQFIFQYYREEENGRGNFPPRFSGLQFPNYSSELNVNALELDDSALYLCASSQGLAGADTQYFGPGTRLTVL.